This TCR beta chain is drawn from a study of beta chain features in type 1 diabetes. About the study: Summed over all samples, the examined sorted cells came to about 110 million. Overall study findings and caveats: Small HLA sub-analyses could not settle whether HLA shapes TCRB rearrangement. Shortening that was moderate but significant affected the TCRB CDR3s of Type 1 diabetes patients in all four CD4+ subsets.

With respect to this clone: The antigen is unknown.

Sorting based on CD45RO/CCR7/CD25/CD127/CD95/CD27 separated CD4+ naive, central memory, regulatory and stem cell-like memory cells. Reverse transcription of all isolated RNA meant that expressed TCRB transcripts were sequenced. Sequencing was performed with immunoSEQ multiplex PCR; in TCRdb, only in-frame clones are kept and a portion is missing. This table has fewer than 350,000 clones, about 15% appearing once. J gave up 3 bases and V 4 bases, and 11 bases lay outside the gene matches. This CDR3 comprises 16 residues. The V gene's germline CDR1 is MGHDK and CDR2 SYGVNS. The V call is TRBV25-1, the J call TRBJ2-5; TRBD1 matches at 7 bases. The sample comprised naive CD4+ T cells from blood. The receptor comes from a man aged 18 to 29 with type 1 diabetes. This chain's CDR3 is CASSALRGRGKETQYF. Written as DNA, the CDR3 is TGTGCCAGCAGTGCCCTTCGGGGCAGGGGGAAAGAGACCCAGTACTTC.